The 9 T cell receptor beta chains given below trace back to one sample, sequenced in a study of spatial heterogeneity in lung cancer. As for time point: blood at routine non-recurrence follow-up after resection. One entry per CDR3 protein results from TCRdb running MiXCR on the 5' RACE reads. This sample carries 110,000 or so distinct CDR3 sequences, more than 10% of them seen once, and the ten largest clones take roughly 24%. The specimen comprised PBMCs, sampled at follow-up. These TCRs come from a female donor with early-stage non-small cell lung cancer.

The chain recombines TRBV11-1 with TRBJ2-7; 9 positions agree with TRBD1. The CDR3 contains 15 residues. Trimming at V came to 5 bases and at J to 3 bases, leaving 8 bases not matched to a gene. From germline, CDR1 is SGHAT and CDR2 FQDESV (reference sequence). The CDR3 DNA follows: TGTGCCAGCAGCGAAACCGGGACAGGGTTCTACGAGCAGTACTTC. Protein sequence: CASSETGTGFYEQYF.

This clonotype was seen repeatedly, ten times or more. The chain combines TRBV20-1 with TRBJ2-1; D is unresolved. The CDR3 loop spans 15 amino acids. In germline, CDR1 is DFQATT, CDR2 SNEGSKA (reference sequence). V was clipped by 0 bases and J by 7 bases, with 16 bases between them. CDR3 in amino acids: CSARDLATTLNEQFF. The CDR3 nucleotides are TGCAGTGCTAGAGATTTGGCCACTACCCTTAATGAGCAGTTCTTC.

This clonotype was detected ten times or more. The V call is TRBV9, the J call TRBJ1-1; weak D call: TRBD1 (5 bases). The germline V gene encodes CDR1 SGDLS and CDR2 YYNGEE. The ends were cut back, 1 base at V and 4 bases at J, with 11 bases in the middle. The CDR3 has 14 amino acids. The CDR3 bases are TGTGCCAGCAGCGTAACGTCAGGGTTCACTGAAGCTTTCTTT. This sequence encodes CASSVTSGFTEAFF.

The chain is built from TRBV5-6 and TRBJ2-3, with TRBD1 matching over 9 bases. This CDR3 spans 15 amino acids. J gave up 2 bases and V 0 bases, and 1 base lay outside the gene matches. Germline V gene lookup returns CDR1 SGHDT and CDR2 YYEEEE. The DNA of the CDR3 is TGTGCCAGCAGCTTGGGGACAGGGGCCACAGATACGCAGTATTTT. This gives the protein CASSLGTGATDTQYF.

This clonotype was seen a handful of times. The chain uses TRBV24-1 and TRBJ2-1; 12 bases align to TRBD2. V lost 4 bases to trimming and J lost 6 bases; unmatched junction nucleotides: 9. Germline lookup yields CDR1 KGHDR and CDR2 SFDVKD. CDR3 length equals 17 residues. CDR3 residues: CATSDLSSGRAFNEQFF. The CDR3 DNA reads TGTGCCACCAGTGACCTATCTAGCGGGAGGGCCTTCAATGAGCAGTTCTTC.

Only a few counts were recorded for this clonotype. V gene TRBV6-2 or TRBV6-3 combines with J gene TRBJ2-3, with 9 bases matching TRBD2. V was clipped by 9 bases and J by 1 base; unmatched bases: 11. The CDR3 runs to 16 residues. Germline values: CDR1 MNHEY, CDR2 SVGEGT. CDR3 in DNA: TGTGCCAGTAGCGGGAGCAATCCCCCCCGCACAGATACGCAGTATTTT. Protein product: CASSGSNPPRTDTQYF.

The chain joins TRBV10-3 to TRBJ2-7; the D is unclear. CDR3 length equals 13 residues. Trimming removed 11 bases at V and 0 bases at J, with 14 bases between. Germline V lookup: CDR1 ENHRY, CDR2 SYGVKD. The CDR3 sequence: CASRDPFSYEQYF. The CDR3, as DNA: TGTGCCTCTAGGGATCCCTTCTCCTACGAGCAGTACTTC.

This clonotype appeared many times. This sequence joins TRBV7-8 and TRBJ2-4; possibly TRBD2 for D (5 bases). The CDR3 has 16 residues. The V end lost 5 bases, the J end lost 1 base, and 15 bases lay between the germline ends. The germline CDR1 and CDR2 sequences are SGHVS and FQNEAQ. The CDR3 DNA reads TGTGCCAGCAGCAGCTTGGGGAGCAGCGCCAAAAACATTCAGTACTTC. This sequence encodes CASSSLGSSAKNIQYF.

This clonotype was observed at least ten times. The chain links TRBV3-1 to TRBJ1-2, with D unresolved. The V and J ends lost 3 bases and 7 bases respectively, with 15 bases between them. The germline gives CDR1 LGHDT, CDR2 YNNKEL (reference sequence). This CDR3 is 14 amino acids long. The CDR3 nucleotides are TGTGCCAGCAGCCACACAATCTTGCCGCGTGGCTACACCTTC. This encodes CASSHTILPRGYTF.